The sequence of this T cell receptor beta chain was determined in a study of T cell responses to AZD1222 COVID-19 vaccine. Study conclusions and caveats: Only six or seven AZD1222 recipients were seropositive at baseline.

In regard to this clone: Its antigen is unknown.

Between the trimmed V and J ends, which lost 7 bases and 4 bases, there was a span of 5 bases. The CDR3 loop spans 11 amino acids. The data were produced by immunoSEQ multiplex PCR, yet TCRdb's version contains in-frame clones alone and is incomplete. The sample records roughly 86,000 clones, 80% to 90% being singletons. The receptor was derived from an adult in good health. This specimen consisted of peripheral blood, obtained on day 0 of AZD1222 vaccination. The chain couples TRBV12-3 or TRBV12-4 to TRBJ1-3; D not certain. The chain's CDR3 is CASKRGNTIYF. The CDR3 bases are TGTGCCAGCAAACGCGGAAACACCATATATTTT.